Reported below is one TCR beta chain. What it recognizes is unknown. It was CD45RO-negative cells, positively selected for CCR7, that made up naive CD8 cells, with terminally differentiated effector memory CD45RA+ cells excluded. The germline V gene has CDR1 MNHEY and CDR2 SMNVEV (reference sequence). Trimming took off 1 base at V and 7 bases at J, with 11 bases between the two ends. This CDR3 is 14 amino acids long. The sample belongs to a study of shared clonotypes between healthy human individuals. Study-level background: The people who gave samples were a couple of women and a few men aged 18 to 49. Regarding the study as a whole: Among a few donors, about 4.6% of naive CD4 clonotypes were found in common.

Profiling relied on immunoSEQ multiplex PCR, and the TCRdb table lists in-frame clones only, not all of them. The profile shows 2 million or so clones, about 95% of them singletons. The chain links TRBV27 to TRBJ2-4, with D maybe TRBD1 (5 bases). Sequenced sample: naive CD8+ T cells sorted from blood. The sequence came from a man aged 18-30 years in good health. The CDR3: CASSLLGQGNIQYF. CDR3 DNA: TGTGCCAGCAGTTTATTGGGCCAGGGCAACATTCAGTACTTC.